This passage covers 21 T cell receptor beta chains from one sample sequenced in a study of T cells in Graves' hyperthyroidism and ophthalmopathy. Using RNA transcripts as the source, TCR beta CDR3 regions were amplified. HTBI primers were used for first-round RT-PCR of the TCR CDR3. TCRdb fed the multiplex PCR reads into MiXCR, producing one record per CDR3 protein. The sample has around 530,000 distinct CDR3 sequences, roughly 17% seen once. The sequenced sample was blood. The receptors were gathered from a woman aged 18 to 35 with Graves' ophthalmopathy.

The chain is built from TRBV4-3 and TRBJ1-2; D is unresolved. V lost 0 bases and J 6 bases, leaving 17 bases between the germline ends. Germline CDR1 and CDR2: LGHNA and YSLEER. The CDR3 covers 16 residues. The chain's CDR3 is CASSQEKGRSRDGYTF. The CDR3 coding sequence is TGCGCCAGCAGCCAAGAGAAGGGCAGGTCCCGGGATGGCTACACCTTC.

This clonotype has just a few counts. The J gene is TRBJ1-2, the V gene TRBV6-5; 10 nucleotides line up with TRBD1. The CDR3 covers 16 residues. Germline V gene sequence: CDR1 MNHEY, CDR2 SVGAGI. Trimming at V came to 0 bases and at J to 3 bases, leaving 4 bases not matched to a gene. CDR3 residues: CASSYSWTGGDYGYTF. Here the CDR3 DNA reads TGTGCCAGCAGTTACTCCTGGACAGGGGGGGACTATGGCTACACCTTC.

This chain uses TRBV19 with TRBJ1-3; no reliable D call. CDR1 is LNHDA and CDR2 is SQIVND in the germline V gene (reference sequence). The CDR3 loop spans 16 amino acids. Trimming cost V 5 bases and J 4 bases, with 18 bases left between them. The CDR3 loop is CASSPELVVRGNTIYF. CDR3 DNA sequence: TGTGCCAGTAGTCCGGAATTAGTGGTGCGCGGAAACACCATATATTTT.

The chain recombines TRBV3-2 with TRBJ2-3; TRBD2 is taken as the D call from the table, unchecked against the DNA. TRBV3-2 is marked as a pseudogene. The CDR3 contains 17 residues. The CDR3 reads CASSCWLAGGPTDTQYF. The CDR3 DNA follows: TGTGCCAGCAGCTGTTGGCTAGCGGGGGGGCCCACAGATACGCAGTATTTT.

This clonotype was observed many times. This chain connects TRBV28 to TRBJ1-1; the D gene is possibly TRBD1 (6 bases). The V end was cut by 5 bases, the J end by 5 bases, with 27 bases between. Germline V gene data show CDR1 as MDHEN and CDR2 as SYDVKM. This CDR3 is built from 18 residues. CDR3 protein: CASSTPRFLTGQGTEAFF. CDR3 bases: TGTGCCAGCAGTACACCCCGATTCCTCACAGGGCAGGGAACTGAAGCTTTCTTT.

This clonotype was counted at least ten times. The chain uses TRBV27 and TRBJ2-7; D gene uncertain. CDR3 length: 15 residues. Germline values: CDR1 MNHEY, CDR2 SMNVEV (reference sequence). The V gene lost 0 bases and the J gene lost 3 bases, with 12 bases spanning the gap. In nucleotides, the CDR3 is TGTGCCAGCAGTTTATCTGGCCTAACCTACTACGAGCAGTACTTC. It encodes CASSLSGLTYYEQYF.

This clonotype appeared many times. The chain employs TRBV20-1 and TRBJ1-2; the D is unclear. V lost 0 bases and J lost 4, with 12 bases in between. Germline values: CDR1 DFQATT, CDR2 SNEGSKA (reference sequence). The CDR3 sequence is 14 residues long. The CDR3 DNA reads TGCAGTGCTAGAGAAGGCGTCTCGAGCTATGGCTACACCTTC. This encodes CSAREGVSSYGYTF.

CDR3 region: CASEISPGSPLHF. The CDR3 region has the DNA TGTGCCAGCGAGATAAGCCCAGGTTCACCCCTCCACTTT. This chain uses TRBV5-6 with TRBJ1-6; D call uncertain. CDR1 is SGHDT and CDR2 is YYEEEE in the germline V gene. V was shortened by 7 bases and J by 9 bases, with 14 bases between the two germline ends. The CDR3 is 13 amino acids.

At least ten counts were recorded for this clonotype. This chain joins TRBV7-9 and TRBJ2-7; 7 nucleotides agree with TRBD1. The trim removed 4 bases at V and 2 bases at J, leaving 11 bases unmatched. Germline CDR1 and CDR2: SEHNR and FQNEAQ (reference sequence). The CDR3 runs 16 residues. Here the CDR3 reads CASSSRDRVTPYEQYF. CDR3 sequence (DNA): TGTGCCAGCAGCTCCCGGGACAGAGTTACCCCCTACGAGCAGTACTTC. Together with reference TRBV7-9 and TRBJ2-7, the CDR3 gives the full variable domain: DTGVSQNPRHKITKRGQNVTFRCDPISEHNRLYWYRQTLGQGPEFLTYFQNEAQLEKSRLLSDRFSAERPKGSFSTLEIQRTEQGDSAMYLCASSSRDRVTPYEQYFGPGTRLTVT.

The V and J genes are TRBV28 and TRBJ1-2; a possible D gene is TRBD1 (6 bases). Germline V gene data show CDR1 as MDHEN and CDR2 as SYDVKM. The CDR3 is made up of 13 amino acids. V was trimmed by 6 bases and J by 4 bases, leaving 12 bases between them. CDR3 residues: CASRTTGTYGYTF. DNA of the CDR3: TGTGCCAGCAGAACTACAGGGACCTATGGCTACACCTTC.

On this clonotype itself: A clone one base away is much larger, so this may be a read error. This sequence joins TRBV2 and TRBJ2-2; 10 bases are shared with TRBD2. The CDR3 spans 14 residues. In germline, CDR1 is SNHLY, CDR2 FYNNEI. CDR3 DNA sequence: TGTGCCAGCCAAAGGAGCGGGGGGGCCGGGGAGCTGCTTTTT. Translation: CASQRSGGAGELLF.

This clonotype was recorded many times. CDR3 amino acids: CASSTSGGIYEQYF. CDR3 bases: TGTGCCAGCAGCACTAGCGGGGGAATCTACGAGCAGTACTTC. The rearrangement uses TRBV11-2 and TRBJ2-7; the match to TRBD2 covers 11 bases. CDR3 size: 14 residues. With 5 bases clipped from V and 3 bases from J, the junction kept 3 bases outside the gene matches. Germline lookup yields CDR1 SGHAT and CDR2 FQNNGV.

The chain uses TRBV10-3 and TRBJ1-1; D might be TRBD1 (5 bases). Trimming removed 11 bases from V and 3 bases from J, with 19 bases in between. This CDR3 has 14 residues. The germline gives CDR1 ENHRY, CDR2 SYGVKD. CDR3 nucleotides: TGTGCCGCCAAATCAATCGGGGGGGACACTGAAGCTTTCTTT. Translating it yields CAAKSIGGDTEAFF.

As to this clonotype: A single base separates this from a much larger clone, so it may be a read error. V gene TRBV3-1 combines with J gene TRBJ2-1; 10 nucleotides match TRBD2. Germline V gene lookup returns CDR1 LGHDT and CDR2 YNNKEL (reference sequence). This CDR3 is built from 16 residues. J gave up 8 bases and V 2 bases, and 9 bases lay outside the gene matches. In DNA, the CDR3 is TGTGCCAGCAGCCAACTCCATAGCGGGAGGAGCCATGAGCAGTTCTTC. Its protein is CASSQLHSGRSHEQFF.

This clonotype was counted at least ten times. The chain recombines TRBV20-1 with TRBJ2-3; 8 nucleotides agree with TRBD2. The germline V gene encodes CDR1 DFQATT and CDR2 SNEGSKA (reference sequence). This CDR3 is 13 amino acids long. V gave up 6 bases and J gave up 7 bases; unmatched junction bases: 9. The CDR3 loop reads CSAVEAGGNTQYF. CDR3 nucleotides: TGCAGTGCCGTGGAGGCGGGAGGAAATACGCAGTATTTT.

This clonotype has a count of ten or more. The gene calls are TRBV6-1 and TRBJ2-3; the match to TRBD2 covers 10 bases. The CDR3 runs to 16 residues. After removal of 2 bases from V and 4 bases from J, the junction contained 6 bases not matched to a gene. The germline CDR1 and CDR2 sequences are MNHNS and SASEGT. CDR3 region: CASSERPSGGADTQYF. The CDR3 nucleotides are TGTGCCAGCAGTGAACGGCCTAGCGGGGGCGCAGATACGCAGTATTTT.

V usage is TRBV19 and J usage is TRBJ1-1; no firm D call. The germline V and J ends were trimmed by 1 base and 7 bases, with 7 bases remaining between them. The CDR3 runs to 12 residues. Germline V CDR1 and CDR2: LNHDA, SQIVND (reference sequence). The chain's CDR3 is CASSIVPGEAFF. The CDR3 nucleotides read TGTGCCAGTAGTATAGTCCCAGGTGAAGCTTTCTTT.

This clonotype has a count of ten or more. The chain employs TRBV27 and TRBJ1-1; TRBD1 might be the D (5 bases). The ends were cut back, 3 bases at V and 11 bases at J, with 19 bases in the middle. The germline V gene has CDR1 MNHEY and CDR2 SMNVEV (reference sequence). The CDR3 runs to 14 residues. The CDR3, as DNA: TGTGCCAGCAGTTTTATCGGGGGACGATTTGTTGCTTTCTTT. Translated: CASSFIGGRFVAFF.

The rearrangement uses TRBV4-3 and TRBJ2-2; D possibly matches TRBD1 or TRBD2 (5 bases each). Trimming shortened V by 1 base and J by 4 bases, and 10 bases separated the two germline ends. Germline assignment: CDR1 LGHNA and CDR2 YSLEER. The CDR3 covers 15 residues. The CDR3 reads CASSQGNGATGELFF. The CDR3 DNA reads as TGCGCCAGCAGCCAAGGGAACGGGGCCACCGGGGAGCTGTTTTTT.

The table lists this clonotype with many counts. The chain recombines TRBV28 with TRBJ2-7; D is unclear. In germline, CDR1 is MDHEN, CDR2 SYDVKM. The CDR3 has 15 residues. V lost 5 bases to trimming and J lost 2 bases, with 16 bases between them. The CDR3 nucleotides read TGTGCCAGCAGTCCCCTAGATACGACGGCCTACGAGCAGTACTTC. It is translated as CASSPLDTTAYEQYF.

This clonotype was seen repeatedly, ten times or more. The V and J genes are TRBV3-2 and TRBJ2-3; whether TRBD1, the table's D call, matches the DNA was not checked. TRBV3-2 is marked as a pseudogene. The CDR3 has 16 residues. In nucleotides, the CDR3 is TGTGCCAGCAGCCCCCGAAGGGGGGGGAACACAGATACGCAGTATTTT. This codes for CASSPRRGGNTDTQYF.